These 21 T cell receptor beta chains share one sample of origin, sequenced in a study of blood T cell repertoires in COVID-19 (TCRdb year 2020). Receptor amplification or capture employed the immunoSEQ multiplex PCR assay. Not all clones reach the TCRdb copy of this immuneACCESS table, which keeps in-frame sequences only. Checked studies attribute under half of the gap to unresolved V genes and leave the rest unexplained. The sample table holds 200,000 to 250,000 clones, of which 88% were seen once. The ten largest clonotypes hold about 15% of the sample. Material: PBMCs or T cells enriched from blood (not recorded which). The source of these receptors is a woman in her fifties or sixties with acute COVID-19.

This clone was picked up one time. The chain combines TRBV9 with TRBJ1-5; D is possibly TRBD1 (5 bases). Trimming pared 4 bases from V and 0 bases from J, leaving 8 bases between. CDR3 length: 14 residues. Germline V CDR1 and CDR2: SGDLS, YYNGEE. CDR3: CASSQGDSNQPQHF. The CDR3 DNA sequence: TGTGCCAGCAGCCAGGGCGATAGCAATCAGCCCCAGCATTTT.

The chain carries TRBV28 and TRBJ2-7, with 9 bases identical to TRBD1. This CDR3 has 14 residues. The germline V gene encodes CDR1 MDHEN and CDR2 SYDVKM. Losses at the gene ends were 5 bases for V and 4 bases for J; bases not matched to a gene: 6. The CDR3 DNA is TGTGCCAGCAGTCTACCGGGACAGGGATACGAGCAGTACTTC. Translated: CASSLPGQGYEQYF.

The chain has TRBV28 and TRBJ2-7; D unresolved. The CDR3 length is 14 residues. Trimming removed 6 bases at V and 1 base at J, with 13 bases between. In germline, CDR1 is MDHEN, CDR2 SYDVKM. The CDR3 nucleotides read TGTGCCAGCAGGGGCCATGCGAAATCCTACGAGCAGTACTTC. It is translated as CASRGHAKSYEQYF.

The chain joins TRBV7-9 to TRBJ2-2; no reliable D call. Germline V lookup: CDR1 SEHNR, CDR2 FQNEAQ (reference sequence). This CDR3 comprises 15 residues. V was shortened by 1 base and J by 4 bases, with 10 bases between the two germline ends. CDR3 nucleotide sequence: TGTGCCAGCAGCTTAGGAGGCGAGAGCACCGGGGAGCTGTTTTTT. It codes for CASSLGGESTGELFF.

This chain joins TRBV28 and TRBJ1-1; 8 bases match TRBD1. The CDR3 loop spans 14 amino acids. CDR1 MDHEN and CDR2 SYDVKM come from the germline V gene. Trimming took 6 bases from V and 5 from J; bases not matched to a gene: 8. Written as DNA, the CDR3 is TGTGCCAGCAGATCGGACAGGGAGGGGACTGAAGCTTTCTTT. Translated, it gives CASRSDREGTEAFF.

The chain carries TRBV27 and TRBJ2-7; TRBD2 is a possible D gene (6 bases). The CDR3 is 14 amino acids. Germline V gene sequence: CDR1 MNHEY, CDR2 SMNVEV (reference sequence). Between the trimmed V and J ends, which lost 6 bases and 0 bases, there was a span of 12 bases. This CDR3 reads CASRGGRSSYEQYF. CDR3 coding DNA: TGTGCCAGCAGGGGAGGACGGTCCTCCTACGAGCAGTACTTC.

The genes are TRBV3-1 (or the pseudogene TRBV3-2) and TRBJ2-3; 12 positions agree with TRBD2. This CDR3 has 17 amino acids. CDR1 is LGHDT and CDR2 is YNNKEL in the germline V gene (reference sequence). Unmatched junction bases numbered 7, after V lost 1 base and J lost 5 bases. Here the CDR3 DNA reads TGTGCCAGCAGCCAAGCCCTAGCGGGAGGGCCAGTAGATACGCAGTATTTT. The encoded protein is CASSQALAGGPVDTQYF.

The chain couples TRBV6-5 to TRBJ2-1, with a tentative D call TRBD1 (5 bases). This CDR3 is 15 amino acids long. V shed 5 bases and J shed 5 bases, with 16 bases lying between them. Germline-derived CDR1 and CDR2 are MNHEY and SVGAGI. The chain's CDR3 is CASSPRQKRDNEQFF. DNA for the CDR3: TGTGCCAGCAGTCCCCGACAGAAGAGAGACAATGAGCAGTTCTTC.

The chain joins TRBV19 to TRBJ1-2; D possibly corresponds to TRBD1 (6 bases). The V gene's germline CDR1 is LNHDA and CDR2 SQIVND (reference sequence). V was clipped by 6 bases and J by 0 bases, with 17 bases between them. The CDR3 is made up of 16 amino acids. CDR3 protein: CASRTTDRSPNYGYTF. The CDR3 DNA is TGTGCCAGTAGGACTACCGACAGGTCCCCTAACTATGGCTACACCTTC.

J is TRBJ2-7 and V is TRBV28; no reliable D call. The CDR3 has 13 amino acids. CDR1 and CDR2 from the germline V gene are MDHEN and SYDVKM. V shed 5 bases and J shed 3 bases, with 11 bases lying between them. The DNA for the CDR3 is TGTGCCAGCAGTCGAGGCCCCATCTACGAGCAGTACTTC. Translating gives CASSRGPIYEQYF.

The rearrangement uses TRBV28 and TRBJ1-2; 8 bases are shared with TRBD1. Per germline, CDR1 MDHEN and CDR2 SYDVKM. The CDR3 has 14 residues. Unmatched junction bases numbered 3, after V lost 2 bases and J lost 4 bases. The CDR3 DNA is TGTGCCAGCAGTTTAGGACAGGGCGGCTATGGCTACACCTTC. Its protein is CASSLGQGGYGYTF.

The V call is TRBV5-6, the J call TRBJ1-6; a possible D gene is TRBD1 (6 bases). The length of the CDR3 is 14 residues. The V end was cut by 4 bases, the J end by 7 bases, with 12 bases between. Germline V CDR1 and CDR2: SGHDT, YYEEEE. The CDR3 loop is CASSPQGWNSPLHF. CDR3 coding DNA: TGTGCCAGCAGCCCCCAGGGGTGGAATTCACCCCTCCACTTT. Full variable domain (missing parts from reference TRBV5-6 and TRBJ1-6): DAGVTQSPTHLIKTRGQQVTLRCSPKSGHDTVSWYQQALGQGPQFIFQYYEEEERQRGNFPDRFSGHQFPNYSSELNVNALLLGDSALYLCASSPQGWNSPLHFGNGTRLTVT.

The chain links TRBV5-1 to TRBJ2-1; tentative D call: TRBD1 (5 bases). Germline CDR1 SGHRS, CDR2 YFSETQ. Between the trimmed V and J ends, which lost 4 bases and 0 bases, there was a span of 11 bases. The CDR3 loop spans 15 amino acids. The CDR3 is CASSQQESSYNEQFF. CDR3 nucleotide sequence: TGCGCCAGCAGCCAACAGGAGAGCTCCTACAATGAGCAGTTCTTC.

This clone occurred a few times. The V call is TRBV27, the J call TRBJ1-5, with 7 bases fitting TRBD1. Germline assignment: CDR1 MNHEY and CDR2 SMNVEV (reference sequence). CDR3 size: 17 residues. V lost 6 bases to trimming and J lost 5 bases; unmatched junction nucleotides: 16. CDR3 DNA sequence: TGTGCCAGCAGGCGGTATGGGACAGCCGGAGACGATCAGCCCCAGCATTTT. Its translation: CASRRYGTAGDDQPQHF.

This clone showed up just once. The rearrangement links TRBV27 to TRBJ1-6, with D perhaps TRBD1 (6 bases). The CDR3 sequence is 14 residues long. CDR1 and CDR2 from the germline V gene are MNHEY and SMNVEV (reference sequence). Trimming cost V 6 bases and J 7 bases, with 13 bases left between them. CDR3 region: CASRGLGGNSPLHF. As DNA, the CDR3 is TGTGCCAGCAGGGGTTTAGGGGGAAATTCACCCCTCCACTTT.

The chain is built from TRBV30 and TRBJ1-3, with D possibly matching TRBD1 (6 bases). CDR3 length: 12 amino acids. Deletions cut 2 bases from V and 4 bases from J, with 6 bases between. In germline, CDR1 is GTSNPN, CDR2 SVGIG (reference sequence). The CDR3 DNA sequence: TGTGCCTGGAGTAGGGGGGGAAACACCATATATTTT. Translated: CAWSRGGNTIYF.

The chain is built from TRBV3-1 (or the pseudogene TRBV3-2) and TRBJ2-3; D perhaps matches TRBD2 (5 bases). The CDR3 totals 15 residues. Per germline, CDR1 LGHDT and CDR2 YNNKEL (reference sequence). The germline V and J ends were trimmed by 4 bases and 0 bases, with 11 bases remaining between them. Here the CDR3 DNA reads TGTGCCAGCAGCCCCGGACGCGGGAGCACAGATACGCAGTATTTT. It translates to CASSPGRGSTDTQYF.

CDR3 protein: CAWRLTGEGSGNTIYF. The CDR3 nucleotides are TGTGCCTGGAGGTTGACAGGGGAAGGCTCTGGAAACACCATATATTTT. The chain uses TRBV30 and TRBJ1-3, with TRBD1 matching over 8 bases. Per the germline V gene, CDR1 is GTSNPN and CDR2 is SVGIG (reference sequence). CDR3 length: 16 residues. J was trimmed by 0 bases and V by 3 bases; bases with no gene match: 7.

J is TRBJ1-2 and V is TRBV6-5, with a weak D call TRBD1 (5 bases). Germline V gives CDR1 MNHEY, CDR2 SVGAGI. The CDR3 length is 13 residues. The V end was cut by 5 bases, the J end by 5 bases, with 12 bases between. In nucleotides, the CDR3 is TGTGCCAGCAGTACGGGACTGAGATATGGCTACACCTTC. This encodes CASSTGLRYGYTF.

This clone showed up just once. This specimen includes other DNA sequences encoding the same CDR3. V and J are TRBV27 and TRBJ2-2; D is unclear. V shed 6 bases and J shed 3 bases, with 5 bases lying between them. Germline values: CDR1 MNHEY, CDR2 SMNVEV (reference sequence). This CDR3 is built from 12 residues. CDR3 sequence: CASSPYTGELFF. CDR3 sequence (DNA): TGTGCCAGCAGCCCTTACACCGGGGAGCTGTTTTTT.

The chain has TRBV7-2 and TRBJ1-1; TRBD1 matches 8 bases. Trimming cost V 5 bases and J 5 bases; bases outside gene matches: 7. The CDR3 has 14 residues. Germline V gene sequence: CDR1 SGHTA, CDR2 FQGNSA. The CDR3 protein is CASSRGQGGTEAFF. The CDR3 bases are TGTGCCAGCAGCCGTGGACAGGGAGGAACTGAAGCTTTCTTT.